This T cell receptor (beta chain) was documented in a study of cytomegalovirus exposure and HLA in healthy donors. This clone was seen a handful of times. It was with 60 Vbeta and 13 Jbeta primers that the PCR ran. The method was immunoSEQ multiplex PCR; TCRdb's version includes in-frame clones alone and lacks a portion of them. Here the sample spans about 160,000 clones, roughly 80% being singletons. This clonotype was obtained from a man aged 30 to 45 in good health and CMV-seronegative. Sample: PBMCs.

The CDR3 here is CASIPTGWGNQPQHF. The CDR3 DNA sequence: TGTGCCAGCATCCCCACGGGGTGGGGAAATCAGCCCCAGCATTTT. The chain is built from TRBV27 and TRBJ1-5; D gene uncertain. This CDR3 region has 15 residues. CDR1 MNHEY and CDR2 SMNVEV come from the germline V gene (reference sequence). Trimming left V 7 bases short and J 4 bases short, with 17 bases between.